This TCR beta chain emerged from a study of T-cell reconstitution after alpha-beta-depleted transplantation in children. The CDR3 is 15 amino acids. The V gene's germline CDR1 is LGHNA and CDR2 YSLEER. V gave up 5 bases and J gave up 0 bases, with 11 bases separating them. Unique molecular identifiers were used in preparing the TCRbeta library. TCRdb re-analysed the PCR reads in MiXCR, keeping a single row per CDR3 protein. The sample carries about 470,000 distinct CDR3 sequences, roughly 44% recorded once. A note on this clonotype: Its antigen is unknown.

Study results and caveats: From surviving recipient T cells and thymic progenitors came the high day-60 TCRbeta diversity observed in some patients. At around two months after transplant, the alpha-beta T cells were reportedly derived from several hundred expanded clones that came from non-depleted graft cells.

The material sequenced was PBMCs, taken before TCRalphabeta/CD19-depleted stem cell transplant. The receptor was isolated from a girl aged 2 to 9 with aplastic anemia, due to receive a stem cell transplant. The chain links TRBV4-3 to TRBJ2-1; D call uncertain. CDR3 sequence (DNA): TGCGCCAGCAGCGGATCGTATAGCTCCTACAATGAGCAGTTCTTC. It specifies CASSGSYSSYNEQFF.